The 19 T cell receptor beta chains in this list originate from one sample, sequenced in a study of identical twins. MiXCR, applied by TCRdb to the 5' RACE reads, yields one record per CDR3 protein. In the table there are fewer than 900,000 distinct CDR3 sequences, around a sixth of which are singletons. These records were also assigned to another study, of T cells expressing NK-cell markers.

Sequenced material: PBMCs. The source of these receptors is a woman younger than 35 in good health.

In its sample, this clonotype was seen a few times. V gene TRBV20-1 combines with J gene TRBJ2-2; 9 nucleotides line up with TRBD2. The CDR3 has 16 residues. Germline V gives CDR1 DFQATT, CDR2 SNEGSKA (reference sequence). J was trimmed by 4 bases and V by 5 bases; bases with no gene match: 11. The CDR3 sequence is CSAGYLAGVGTGELFF. The CDR3 bases are TGCAGTGCTGGATACTTAGCGGGAGTGGGCACCGGGGAGCTGTTTTTT.

This chain links TRBV3-1 with TRBJ1-6; 7 bases are a match to TRBD1. V was clipped by 3 bases and J by 13 bases; unmatched bases: 9. The CDR3 extends over 14 amino acids. From germline, CDR1 is LGHDT and CDR2 YNNKEL (reference sequence). The CDR3 reads CASSQRTGTVPLHF. The CDR3 coding sequence is TGTGCCAGCAGCCAGCGGACAGGCACAGTTCCCCTCCACTTT.

The gene calls are TRBV7-9 and TRBJ2-7; 10 bases map to TRBD1. After removal of 0 bases from V and 7 bases from J, the junction contained 6 bases not matched to a gene. This CDR3 has 15 residues. Germline CDR1 is SEHNR and CDR2 is FQNEAQ (reference sequence). The CDR3 DNA reads TGTGCCAGCAGCTTAGCAAGACAGGGGGCGGAGGAGCAGTACTTC. Translation gives CASSLARQGAEEQYF. The variable domain in full, completed from reference TRBV7-9 and TRBJ2-7, reads DTGVSQNPRHKITKRGQNVTFRCDPISEHNRLYWYRQTLGQGPEFLTYFQNEAQLEKSRLLSDRFSAERPKGSFSTLEIQRTEQGDSAMYLCASSLARQGAEEQYFGPGTRLTVT.

This clonotype showed up just a few times. The CDR3: CSVVDRRTEAFF. DNA of the CDR3: TGCAGCGTGGTTGACAGGCGCACTGAAGCTTTCTTT. The gene calls are TRBV29-1 and TRBJ1-1; a weak D match, TRBD1 (6 bases). Germline V CDR1 and CDR2: SQVTM, ANQGSEA. This CDR3 has 12 amino acids. Trimming left V 6 bases short and J 4 bases short, with 12 bases between.

This clonotype has a handful of counts. V usage is TRBV30 and J usage is TRBJ2-6, with TRBD2 identical over 8 bases. V trimming: 3 bases; J trimming: 2 bases; junction bases outside the gene matches: 9. Germline CDR1 reads GTSNPN; CDR2 reads SVGIG (reference sequence). This CDR3 region has 17 residues. The DNA of the CDR3 is TGTGCCTGGAGAACCTCCCGGCGGGGGGCTGGGGCCAACGTCCTGACTTTC. Amino acids: CAWRTSRRGAGANVLTF.

This clonotype appeared a few times. In nucleotides, the CDR3 is TGTGCCAGCAGCCCCTACCTCTACGAGCAGTACTTC. Its translation is CASSPYLYEQYF. The J gene is TRBJ2-7, the V gene TRBV7-8; D not certain. CDR1 SGHVS and CDR2 FQNEAQ come from the germline V gene. The V and J ends lost 5 bases and 3 bases respectively, with 8 bases between them. The CDR3 is 12 residues long.

This clonotype was seen only a few times. The V call is TRBV11-2, the J call TRBJ1-1; D unclear. V lost 3 bases and J lost 1, with 9 bases in between. This CDR3 contains 14 residues. The germline V gene encodes CDR1 SGHAT and CDR2 FQNNGV. This CDR3 is CASSLGVKNTEAFF. The CDR3 coding sequence is TGTGCCAGCAGCTTGGGAGTAAAGAACACTGAAGCTTTCTTT.

In this sample, this clonotype turned up a few times. V usage is TRBV7-2 and J usage is TRBJ2-3, with 7 bases identical to TRBD2. V lost 5 bases to trimming and J lost 4 bases; unmatched junction nucleotides: 9. The V gene's germline CDR1 is SGHTA and CDR2 FQGNSA. This CDR3 has 15 amino acids. This CDR3 is CASSQMGGWADTQYF. The CDR3 nucleotides read TGTGCCAGCAGCCAGATGGGAGGGTGGGCAGATACGCAGTATTTT.

This clonotype has just a few counts. The CDR3 DNA follows: TGTGCCAGCAGCTTAGGGCTAGCGGGGGGTTACTCCTACAATGAGCAGTTCTTC. As protein: CASSLGLAGGYSYNEQFF. The rearrangement links TRBV11-1 to TRBJ2-1, with 11 bases fitting TRBD2. Germline V gene data show CDR1 as SGHAT and CDR2 as FQDESV (reference sequence). This CDR3 has 18 residues. The ends lost 1 base at V and 0 bases at J; junction bases unmatched: 5. Complete variable domain (other parts from reference TRBV11-1 and TRBJ2-1): EAEVAQSPRYKITEKSQAVAFWCDPISGHATLYWYRQILGQGPELLVQFQDESVVDDSQLPKDRFSAERLKGVDSTLKIQPAELGDSAMYLCASSLGLAGGYSYNEQFFGPGTRLTVL.

This clonotype was counted between two and nine times. The J gene is TRBJ1-1, the V gene TRBV20-1, with 7 positions matching TRBD1. V dropped 2 bases and J dropped 6; count of bases not matched to a gene: 6. Germline loops: CDR1 DFQATT, CDR2 SNEGSKA (reference sequence). The CDR3 covers 13 residues. CDR3 region: CSARRRGLAEAFF. The CDR3 coding sequence is TGCAGTGCTAGAAGAAGGGGGCTGGCTGAAGCTTTCTTT.

This clonotype was picked up a small number of times. The chain couples TRBV12-3 or TRBV12-4 to TRBJ2-3; D is perhaps TRBD2 (5 bases). The CDR3 totals 14 residues. V gave up 5 bases and J gave up 4 bases, with 13 bases separating them. The CDR3: CASSPLRGPDTQYF. The CDR3 DNA reads as TGTGCCAGCAGTCCTCTCCGGGGTCCAGATACGCAGTATTTT.

This clonotype was recorded a few times. The chain joins TRBV7-9 to TRBJ2-7; 10 nucleotides align to TRBD2. Trimming cost V 10 bases and J 3 bases; bases outside gene matches: 9. CDR1 and CDR2 from the germline V gene are SEHNR and FQNEAQ (reference sequence). This CDR3 comprises 14 residues. The CDR3 region has the DNA TGTGCCACTTCGCTAGCGGGAGAACTCTACGAGCAGTACTTC. It yields the protein CATSLAGELYEQYF. The whole variable domain, remainder taken from reference TRBV7-9 and TRBJ2-7, is DTGVSQNPRHKITKRGQNVTFRCDPISEHNRLYWYRQTLGQGPEFLTYFQNEAQLEKSRLLSDRFSAERPKGSFSTLEIQRTEQGDSAMYLCATSLAGELYEQYFGPGTRLTVT.

This clonotype was recorded a few times. The chain combines TRBV10-3 with TRBJ2-1, with 11 bases matching TRBD2. In germline, CDR1 is ENHRY, CDR2 SYGVKD. With V trimmed by 11 bases and J by 2 bases, 17 bases remained unmatched. CDR3 length equals 18 residues. CDR3 nucleotides: TGTGCCTCGGGGGCGCCGGGGACTAGCGGTGTAACCTACAATGAGCAGTTCTTC. Protein product: CASGAPGTSGVTYNEQFF.

This clonotype turned up a few times. The chain has TRBV12-3 or TRBV12-4 and TRBJ2-7, with 7 nucleotides matching TRBD2. The CDR3 spans 15 residues. Germline trimming cut 1 base from V and 2 bases from J; bases unmatched to any gene: 5. CDR3 bases: TGTGCCAGCAGTTTAGGAGCGGGGCCTACCTACGAGCAGTACTTC. Protein: CASSLGAGPTYEQYF.

The rearrangement joins TRBV29-1 to TRBJ1-4; no clear D gene. Deletions cut 7 bases from V and 1 base from J, with 13 bases between. Per germline, CDR1 SQVTM and CDR2 ANQGSEA. There are 14 residues in the CDR3. This chain's CDR3 is CSGMKFGTNEKLFF. CDR3 nucleotide sequence: TGCAGCGGGATGAAATTCGGAACTAATGAAAAACTGTTTTTT.

J is TRBJ2-1 and V is TRBV24-1; D ambiguous. V was shortened by 2 bases and J by 2 bases, with 12 bases between the two germline ends. The CDR3 length is 16 residues. The germline gives CDR1 KGHDR, CDR2 SFDVKD. As DNA, the CDR3 is TGTGCCACCAGTGATTCACTCCCGTTTGCCTACAATGAGCAGTTCTTC. Translated: CATSDSLPFAYNEQFF.

The chain joins TRBV24-1 to TRBJ2-1; no firm D call. The CDR3 runs 12 residues. In germline, CDR1 is KGHDR, CDR2 SFDVKD. V gave up 4 bases and J gave up 5 bases, with 5 bases separating them. CDR3 sequence (DNA): TGTGCCACCAGTGAGGGCAACAATGAGCAGTTCTTC. It specifies CATSEGNNEQFF.

A few counts support this clonotype. The genes are TRBV20-1 and TRBJ2-1; the match to TRBD2 covers 10 bases. This CDR3 has 13 amino acids. Germline lookup yields CDR1 DFQATT and CDR2 SNEGSKA (reference sequence). Germline trimming cut 0 bases from V and 12 bases from J; bases unmatched to any gene: 5. CDR3 coding DNA: TGCAGTGCTAGAGATCGGAGGACTAGCGGGCAGTTCTTC. This sequence encodes CSARDRRTSGQFF.

This clonotype occurred a few times. This chain uses TRBV20-1 with TRBJ2-5; D gene unclear. V lost 6 bases and J 5 bases, leaving 10 bases between the germline ends. This CDR3 region has 11 residues. Germline V gene data show CDR1 as DFQATT and CDR2 as SNEGSKA (reference sequence). The DNA of the CDR3 is TGCAGTGCCAAGAGAGCCGAGACCCAGTACTTC. This encodes CSAKRAETQYF.